This TCR beta chain derives from a study of regulatory T cells in long-lasting Graves disease. The CDR3 covers 14 residues. Losses at the gene ends were 4 bases for V and 6 bases for J; bases not matched to a gene: 4. The germline CDR1 and CDR2 sequences are MNHNS and SASEGT. For TCR beta, libraries came from iRepertoire HTBI primers and Arm-PCR of CDR3 regions. How the authors handled the data: Among the samples, around 58 TRBV and 14 TRBJ segments were identified. Each CDR3 protein gets one entry after TCRdb re-called the multiplex PCR reads with MiXCR. The V and J calls and clone size are TCRdb's, not the authors'. The sample holds 500,000 to 700,000 distinct CDR3 sequences, around 30% seen once. Stated time point: persistent/refractory GD, antithyroid drugs over 5 years with positive TRAb. The TCR library was made from RNA extracted from PBMCs. It was by American Thyroid Association guidelines that Graves' disease was diagnosed.

The chain combines TRBV6-1 with TRBJ2-3; 10 nucleotides align to TRBD2. The source is a female donor with Graves disease. Here the sequenced sample was peripheral blood mononuclear cells (PBMCs), taken when the disease was refractory, from a patient treated with antithyroid drugs. This chain's CDR3 is CASSVAGGPDTQYF. The CDR3 DNA reads as TGTGCCAGCAGTGTAGCGGGAGGTCCCGATACGCAGTATTTT.